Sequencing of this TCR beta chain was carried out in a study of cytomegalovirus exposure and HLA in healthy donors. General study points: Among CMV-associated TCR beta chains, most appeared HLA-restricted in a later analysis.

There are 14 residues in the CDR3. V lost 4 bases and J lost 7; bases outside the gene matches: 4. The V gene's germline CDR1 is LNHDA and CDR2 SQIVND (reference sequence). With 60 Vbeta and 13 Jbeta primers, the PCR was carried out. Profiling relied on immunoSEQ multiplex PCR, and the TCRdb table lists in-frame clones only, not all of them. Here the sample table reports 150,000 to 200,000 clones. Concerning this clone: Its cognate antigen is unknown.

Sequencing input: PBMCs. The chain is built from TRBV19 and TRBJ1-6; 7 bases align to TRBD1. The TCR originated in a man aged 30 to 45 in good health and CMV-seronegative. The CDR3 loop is CASSNGRGNSPLHF. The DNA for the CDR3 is TGTGCCAGTAGTAATGGCAGGGGGAATTCACCCCTCCACTTT.